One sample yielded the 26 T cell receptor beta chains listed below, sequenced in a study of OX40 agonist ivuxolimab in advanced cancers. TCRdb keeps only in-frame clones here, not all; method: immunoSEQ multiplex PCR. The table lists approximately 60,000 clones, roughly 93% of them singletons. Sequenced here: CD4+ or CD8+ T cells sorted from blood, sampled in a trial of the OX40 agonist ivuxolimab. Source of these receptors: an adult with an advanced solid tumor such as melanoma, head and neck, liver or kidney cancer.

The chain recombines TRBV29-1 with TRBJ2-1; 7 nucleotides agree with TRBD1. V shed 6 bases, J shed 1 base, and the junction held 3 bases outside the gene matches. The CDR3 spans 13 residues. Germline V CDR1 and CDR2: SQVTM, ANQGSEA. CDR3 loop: CSVRGKSYNEQFF. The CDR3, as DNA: TGCAGCGTCAGGGGGAAGTCCTACAATGAGCAGTTCTTC.

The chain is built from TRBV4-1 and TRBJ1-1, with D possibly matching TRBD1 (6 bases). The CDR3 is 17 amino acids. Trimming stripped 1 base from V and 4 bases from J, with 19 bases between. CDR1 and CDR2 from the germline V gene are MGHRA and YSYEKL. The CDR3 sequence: CASSQAVNRRGTTEAFF. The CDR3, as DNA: TGCGCCAGCAGCCAAGCTGTGAACCGCAGGGGCACCACTGAAGCTTTCTTT.

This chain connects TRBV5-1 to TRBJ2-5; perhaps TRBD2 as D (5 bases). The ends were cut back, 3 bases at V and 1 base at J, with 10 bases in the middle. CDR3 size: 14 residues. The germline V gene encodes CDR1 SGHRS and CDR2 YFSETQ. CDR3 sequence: CASSSWRAQETQYF. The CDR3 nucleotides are TGCGCCAGCAGCTCCTGGCGGGCCCAAGAGACCCAGTACTTC.

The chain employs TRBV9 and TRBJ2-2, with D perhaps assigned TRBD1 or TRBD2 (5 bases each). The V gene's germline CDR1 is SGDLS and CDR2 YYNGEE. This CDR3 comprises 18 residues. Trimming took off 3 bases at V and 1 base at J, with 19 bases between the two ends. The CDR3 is CASSANPGRAVNTGELFF. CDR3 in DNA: TGTGCCAGCAGCGCCAACCCGGGGCGGGCTGTGAACACCGGGGAGCTGTTTTTT.

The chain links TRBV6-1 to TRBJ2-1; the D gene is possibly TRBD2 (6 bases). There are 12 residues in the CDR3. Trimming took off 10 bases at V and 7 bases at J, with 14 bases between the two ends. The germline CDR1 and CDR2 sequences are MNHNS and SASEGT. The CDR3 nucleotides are TGTGCCACCCGGGACTGGTCGAATGAGCAGTTCTTC. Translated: CATRDWSNEQFF.

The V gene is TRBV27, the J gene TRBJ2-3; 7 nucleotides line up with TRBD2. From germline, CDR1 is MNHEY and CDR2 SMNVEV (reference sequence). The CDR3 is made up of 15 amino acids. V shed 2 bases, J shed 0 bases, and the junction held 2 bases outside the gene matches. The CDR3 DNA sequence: TGTGCCAGCAGTTTAGGGCGGGGGAGCACAGATACGCAGTATTTT. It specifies CASSLGRGSTDTQYF.

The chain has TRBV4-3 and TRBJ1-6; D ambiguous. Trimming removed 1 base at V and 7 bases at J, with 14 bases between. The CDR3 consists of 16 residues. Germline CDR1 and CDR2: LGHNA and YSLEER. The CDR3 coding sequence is TGCGCCAGCAGCCAAGGGCTAGACTTTCGGAATTCACCCCTCCACTTT. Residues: CASSQGLDFRNSPLHF.

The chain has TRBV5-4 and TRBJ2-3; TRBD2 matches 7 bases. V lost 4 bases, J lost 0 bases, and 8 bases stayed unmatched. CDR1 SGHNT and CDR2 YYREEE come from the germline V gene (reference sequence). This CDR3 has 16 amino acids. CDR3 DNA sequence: TGTGCCAGCAGCGGGGGGGACGGACTGAGCACAGATACGCAGTATTTT. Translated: CASSGGDGLSTDTQYF.

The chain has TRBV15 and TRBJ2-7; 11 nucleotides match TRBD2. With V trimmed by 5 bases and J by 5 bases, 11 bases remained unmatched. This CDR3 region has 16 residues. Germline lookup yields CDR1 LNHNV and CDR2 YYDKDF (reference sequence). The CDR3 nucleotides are TGTGCCACCAGCGGAGCCTTAGCGGGAGGGCCCCACGAGCAGTACTTC. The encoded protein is CATSGALAGGPHEQYF.

The CDR3 reads CASSILAGYGEQFF. Here the CDR3 DNA reads TGTGCCAGCAGCATACTAGCGGGATATGGTGAGCAGTTCTTC. The chain recombines TRBV5-8 with TRBJ2-1; 10 bases map to TRBD2. V lost 4 bases, J lost 9 bases, and 7 bases stayed unmatched. The CDR3 loop spans 14 amino acids. Per germline, CDR1 SGHTS and CDR2 YDEGEE. Using reference TRBV5-8 and TRBJ2-1 for the parts outside the CDR3, the full variable domain is EAGVTQSPTHLIKTRGQQATLRCSPISGHTSVYWYQQALGLGLQFLLWYDEGEERNRGNFPPRFSGRQFPNYSSELNVNALELEDSALYLCASSILAGYGEQFFGPGTRLTVL.

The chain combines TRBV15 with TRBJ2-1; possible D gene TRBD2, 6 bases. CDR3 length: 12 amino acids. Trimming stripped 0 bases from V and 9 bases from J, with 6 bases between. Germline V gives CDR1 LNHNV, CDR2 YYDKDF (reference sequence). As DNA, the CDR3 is TGTGCCACCAGCAGAGATAGCGGTGAGCAGTTCTTC. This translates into CATSRDSGEQFF.

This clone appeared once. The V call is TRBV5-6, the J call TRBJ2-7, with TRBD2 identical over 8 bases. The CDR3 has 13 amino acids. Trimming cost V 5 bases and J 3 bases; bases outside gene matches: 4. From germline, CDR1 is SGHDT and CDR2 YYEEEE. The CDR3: CASSPSGSYEQYF. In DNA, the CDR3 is TGTGCCAGCAGTCCCAGCGGGAGCTACGAGCAGTACTTC.

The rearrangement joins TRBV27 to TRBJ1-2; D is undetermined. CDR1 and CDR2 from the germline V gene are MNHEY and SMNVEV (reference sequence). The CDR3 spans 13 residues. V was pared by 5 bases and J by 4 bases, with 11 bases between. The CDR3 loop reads CASSVGMGYGYTF. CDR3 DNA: TGTGCCAGCAGTGTGGGGATGGGCTATGGCTACACCTTC.

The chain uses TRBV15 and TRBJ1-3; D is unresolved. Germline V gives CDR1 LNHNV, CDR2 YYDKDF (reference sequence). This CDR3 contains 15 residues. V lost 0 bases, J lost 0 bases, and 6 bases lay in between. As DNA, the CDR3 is TGTGCCACCAGCAGAGACCAGTTCTCTGGAAACACCATATATTTT. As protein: CATSRDQFSGNTIYF.

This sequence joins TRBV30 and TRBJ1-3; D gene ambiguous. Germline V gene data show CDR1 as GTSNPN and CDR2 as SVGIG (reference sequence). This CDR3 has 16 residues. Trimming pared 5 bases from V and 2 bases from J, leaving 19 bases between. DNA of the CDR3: TGTGCCTGGGATAAAACACCGGGCATTACTGGAAACACCATATATTTT. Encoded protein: CAWDKTPGITGNTIYF.

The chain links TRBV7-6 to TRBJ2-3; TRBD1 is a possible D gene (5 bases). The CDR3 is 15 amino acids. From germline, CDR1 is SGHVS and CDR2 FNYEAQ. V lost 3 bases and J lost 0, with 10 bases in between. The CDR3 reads CASSLTETSTDTQYF. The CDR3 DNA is TGTGCCAGCAGCTTGACAGAGACTAGCACAGATACGCAGTATTTT.

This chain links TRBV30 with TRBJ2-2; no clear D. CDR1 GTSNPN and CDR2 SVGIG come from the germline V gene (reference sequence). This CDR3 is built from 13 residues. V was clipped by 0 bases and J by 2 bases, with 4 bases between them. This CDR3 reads CAWSVPNTGELFF. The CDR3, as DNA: TGTGCCTGGAGTGTGCCCAACACCGGGGAGCTGTTTTTT.

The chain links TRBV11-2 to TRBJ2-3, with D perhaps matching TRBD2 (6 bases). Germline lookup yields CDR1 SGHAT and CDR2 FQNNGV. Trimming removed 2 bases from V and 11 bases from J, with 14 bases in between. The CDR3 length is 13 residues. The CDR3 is CASSLPEGTGQYF. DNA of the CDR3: TGTGCCAGCAGCTTACCAGAAGGGACTGGGCAGTATTTT.

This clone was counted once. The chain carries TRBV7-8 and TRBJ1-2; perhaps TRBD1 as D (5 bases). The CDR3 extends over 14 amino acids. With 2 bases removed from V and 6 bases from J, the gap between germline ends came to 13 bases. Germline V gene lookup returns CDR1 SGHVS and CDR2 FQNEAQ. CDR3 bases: TGTGCCAGCAGCTTAACGGGGGAAACGGATGGCTACACCTTC. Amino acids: CASSLTGETDGYTF. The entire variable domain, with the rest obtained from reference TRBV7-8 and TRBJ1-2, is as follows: GAGVSQSPRYKVAKRGQDVALRCDPISGHVSLFWYQQALGQGPEFLTYFQNEAQLDKSGLPSDRFFAERPEGSVSTLKIQRTQQEDSAVYLCASSLTGETDGYTFGSGTRLTVV.

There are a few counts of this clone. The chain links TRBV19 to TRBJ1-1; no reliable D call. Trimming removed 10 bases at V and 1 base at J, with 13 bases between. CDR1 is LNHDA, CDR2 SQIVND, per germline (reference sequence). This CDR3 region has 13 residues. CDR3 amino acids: CATSSMRNTEAFF. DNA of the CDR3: TGTGCCACCAGTAGTATGAGGAACACTGAAGCTTTCTTT.

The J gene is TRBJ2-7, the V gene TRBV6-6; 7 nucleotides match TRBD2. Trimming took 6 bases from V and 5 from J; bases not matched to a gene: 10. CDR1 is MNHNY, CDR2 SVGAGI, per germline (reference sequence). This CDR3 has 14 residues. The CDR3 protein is CASSPWRESDEQYF. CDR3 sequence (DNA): TGTGCCAGCAGCCCCTGGCGGGAGAGTGACGAGCAGTACTTC.

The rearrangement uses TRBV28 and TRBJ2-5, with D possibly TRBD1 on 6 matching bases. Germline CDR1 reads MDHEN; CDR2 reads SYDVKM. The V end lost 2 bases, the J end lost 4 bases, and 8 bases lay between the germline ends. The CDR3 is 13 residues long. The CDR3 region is CASSLGGGETQYF. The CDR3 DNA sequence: TGTGCCAGCAGTTTAGGGGGCGGAGAGACCCAGTACTTC.

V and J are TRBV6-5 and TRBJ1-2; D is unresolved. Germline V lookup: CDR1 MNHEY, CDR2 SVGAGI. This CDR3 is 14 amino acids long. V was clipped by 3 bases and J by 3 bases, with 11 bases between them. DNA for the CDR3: TGTGCCAGCAGTTATGGTCAGGACGACTATGGCTACACCTTC. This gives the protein CASSYGQDDYGYTF.

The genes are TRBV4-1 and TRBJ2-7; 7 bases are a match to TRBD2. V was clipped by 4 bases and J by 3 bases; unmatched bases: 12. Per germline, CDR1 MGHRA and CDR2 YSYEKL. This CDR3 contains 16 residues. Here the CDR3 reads CASSRGSGSGGYEQYF. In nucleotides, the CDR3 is TGCGCCAGCAGCCGAGGTTCAGGGTCGGGAGGCTACGAGCAGTACTTC.

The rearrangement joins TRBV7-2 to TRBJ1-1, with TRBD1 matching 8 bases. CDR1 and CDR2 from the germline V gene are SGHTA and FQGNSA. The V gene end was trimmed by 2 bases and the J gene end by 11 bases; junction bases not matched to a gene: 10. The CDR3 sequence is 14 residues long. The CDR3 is CASSLRGQDPGAFF. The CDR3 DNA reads TGTGCCAGCAGCTTAAGGGGACAGGACCCGGGGGCTTTCTTT.

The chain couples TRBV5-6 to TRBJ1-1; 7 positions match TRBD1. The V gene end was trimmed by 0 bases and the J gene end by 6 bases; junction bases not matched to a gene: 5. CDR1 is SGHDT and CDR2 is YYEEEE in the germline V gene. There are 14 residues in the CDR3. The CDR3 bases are TGTGCCAGCAGCTTGGGAACAGGGGTGGCTGAAGCTTTCTTT. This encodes CASSLGTGVAEAFF.